This T cell receptor beta chain is drawn from a study of response to subunit inactivated influenza vaccine. Study-level points and caveats: There was a suggestion from the authors that each seasonal influenza vaccination recruits few new T cells.

The CDR3 covers 14 residues. CDR1 is SEHNR, CDR2 FQNEAQ, per germline (reference sequence). J lost 3 bases, V lost 4 bases, and 3 bases had no gene match. TCRdb itself ran the RT-PCR reads through MiXCR, one entry per CDR3 protein. Of 300,000 to 350,000 distinct CDR3 sequences listed, just over 20% are singletons. For this clonotype: Its antigen is currently unknown.

The genes are TRBV7-9 and TRBJ1-2; 9 nucleotides align to TRBD1. This TCR came from a man aged 50-75 years who received an inactivated influenza vaccine. The sample here was PBMCs from blood, taken about 20 months after vaccination. CDR3 nucleotides: TGTGCCAGCAGCTCACGGACAGGGGACTATGGCTACACCTTC. The encoded protein is CASSSRTGDYGYTF.